Given below is one T cell receptor beta chain in context. Its specificity is unknown. This sample was included in a study of a mutant IDH1 vaccine in newly diagnosed glioma. On the study more broadly: Treated patients, approximately 60% male and around 40% female, averaged about 40 years of age. Patients previously underwent radiotherapy, temozolomide, or both, and most underwent both. General observations from the study: Pseudoprogression showed no apparent link to changes in top peripheral T cell clonotypes.

Repertoires were generated with immunoSEQ multiplex PCR, while TCRdb's copy carries only in-frame clones and drops some. The table has fewer than 35,000 clones, approximately 84% seen once. Time point described: week 47, end of study. In every dose of vaccine, 300 ug of mutant IDH1 20-mer peptide was given alongside topical imiquimod. The sample in question was PBMCs, obtained from a glioma patient whose treatment included an IDH1 peptide vaccine. This TCR was sampled from a man aged 25 to 45 with glioma.

The CDR3 region has the DNA TGTGCCAGCAGTGACTCAGGGTCTGGGGACGAGCAGTACTTC. This gives the protein CASSDSGSGDEQYF. This chain uses TRBV6-1 with TRBJ2-7; perhaps TRBD1 as D (5 bases). V was shortened by 3 bases and J by 5 bases, with 14 bases between the two germline ends. CDR1 and CDR2 from the germline V gene are MNHNS and SASEGT. The CDR3 has 14 residues.